The text below deals with one T cell receptor (beta chain). What it binds is not known. Across several immunoSEQ plates, the genomic DNA of each subset was split evenly. Libraries were prepared by immunoSEQ multiplex PCR; TCRdb keeps only in-frame clonotypes and omits some of them. The sample lists 2,500,000 or so clones, about 90% occurring once. Trimming took 6 bases from V and 11 from J; bases not matched to a gene: 17. Germline loops: CDR1 MDHEN, CDR2 SYDVKM. CDR3 length: 16 residues. These data belong to a study of shared clonotypes between healthy human individuals. Overall study findings and caveats: Roughly 5% of naive CD4 clonotypes were shared across several donors.

The TCR sequence derives from a young man in good health. Some clones in this sample may be carry-over from other donors' samples. The sample consisted of naive CD4+ T cells from PBMCs. Described subset: CD45RA+ positively selected. The chain links TRBV28 to TRBJ1-4; 8 bases agree with TRBD1. CDR3 in amino acids: CASSRPPPGQDRKLFF. CDR3 nucleotides: TGTGCCAGCAGCCGTCCTCCTCCGGGACAGGATCGGAAACTGTTTTTT.